This T cell receptor (beta chain) emerged from a study of shared clonotypes between healthy human individuals. In the study overall: Per donor, three plates held CD4 naive cells, three held CD4 memory, two held CD8 naive and one held CD8 memory. Study-wide findings and caveats: Rarefaction revealed incomplete sorted-subset sequencing despite large depth.

In regard to this clone: Its antigen is as yet unknown.

This CDR3 has 14 residues. Germline CDR1 is SEHNR and CDR2 is FQNEAQ (reference sequence). Trimming took 5 bases from V and 4 from J, leaving 14 bases between them. Clones were read by immunoSEQ multiplex PCR, and TCRdb kept only the in-frame ones, dropping some. The sample yields roughly 2.1 million clones, about 93% seen once. CD8 cells regarded as naive lacked CD45RO, were positively chosen for CCR7, and omitted terminally differentiated effector memory CD45RA+ cells. This receptor was obtained from a man in his late teens or twenties in good health. Some clones in this sample may be carry-over from other donors' samples. This sequence joins TRBV7-9 and TRBJ2-5; TRBD2 is a possible D gene (5 bases). The sequencing sample was made of naive CD8+ T cells from PBMCs. This CDR3 reads CASSPARERETQYF. The CDR3 DNA reads TGTGCCAGCAGCCCAGCTAGGGAGAGAGAGACCCAGTACTTC.